The T cell receptor beta chain described here comes from a study of blood T cell repertoires in COVID-19. About the research overall: The United States, Italy and Spain were the sources of the acute and convalescent COVID-19 samples. T cells, B-cell-depleted T cells, or PBMCs provided the cDNA or gDNA that served as material.

V dropped 1 base and J dropped 6; count of bases not matched to a gene: 2. The CDR3 spans 14 residues. CDR1 and CDR2 (germline): SGHAT, FQNNGV. In the original workflow: Counts of nucleated cells, estimated from reference gene primer amplification, were obtained. Data came from immunoSEQ multiplex PCR; TCRdb stores just in-frame clones and leaves some out. V and J calls and clone size come straight from that table; D and trimming were deduced from the DNA. The table has approximately 240,000 clones, 80% to 85% seen once; the top ten hold around 3.1%. Sequenced sample: peripheral blood. The chain carries TRBV11-2 and TRBJ2-2, with 7 bases fitting TRBD1. The TCR originated in a woman aged 25 to 45 who had recovered from COVID-19. The CDR3 region is CASSLAGTAGELFF. The DNA of the CDR3 is TGTGCCAGCAGCTTAGCTGGGACAGCCGGGGAGCTGTTTTTT.